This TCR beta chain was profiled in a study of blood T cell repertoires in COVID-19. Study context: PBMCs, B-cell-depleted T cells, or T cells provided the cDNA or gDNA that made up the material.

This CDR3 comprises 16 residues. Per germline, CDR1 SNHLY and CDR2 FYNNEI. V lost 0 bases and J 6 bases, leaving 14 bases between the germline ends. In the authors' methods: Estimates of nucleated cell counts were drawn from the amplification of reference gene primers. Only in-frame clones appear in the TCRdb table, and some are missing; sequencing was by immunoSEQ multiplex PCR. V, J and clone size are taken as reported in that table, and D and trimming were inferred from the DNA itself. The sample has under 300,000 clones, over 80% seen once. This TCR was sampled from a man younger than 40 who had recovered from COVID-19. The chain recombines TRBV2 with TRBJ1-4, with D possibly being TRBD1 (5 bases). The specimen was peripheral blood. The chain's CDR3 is CASSEAGGVLDEKLFF. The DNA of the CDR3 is TGTGCCAGCAGTGAAGCGGGAGGGGTGTTGGATGAAAAACTGTTTTTT.